This TCR beta chain was profiled in a study of OX40 agonist ivuxolimab in advanced cancers. The data were produced by immunoSEQ multiplex PCR, yet TCRdb's version contains in-frame clones alone and is incomplete. The repertoire holds 70,000 to 90,000 clones, with about 85% as singletons. CDR3 length equals 15 residues. Per germline, CDR1 MNHEY and CDR2 SMNVEV (reference sequence). J is TRBJ2-5 and V is TRBV27; 7 positions match TRBD1. The J call may be wrong; the DNA end is better matched by TRBJ2-7. The starting material was CD4+ or CD8+ T cells sorted from blood, obtained in a trial of the OX40 agonist ivuxolimab. This sequence was found in an adult with an advanced solid tumor such as melanoma, head and neck, liver or kidney cancer. Here the CDR3 reads CASSRSGTVSYEQYF. In nucleotides, the CDR3 is TGTGCCAGCAGTAGATCCGGGACAGTTTCCTACGAGCAGTACTTC.